The entry that follows covers one TCR beta chain sequence. Its antigen is not known. The donors (healthy individuals) were bone marrow donors. PCR employed 60 Vbeta and 13 Jbeta primers. This table comes from immunoSEQ multiplex PCR, and its TCRdb copy is limited to in-frame clones, with some not included. The sample has around 210,000 clones, about 88% seen once. This entry belongs to a study of cytomegalovirus exposure and HLA in healthy donors. Study overall: For the roughly 400 genotyped donors, approximately 83% fell within the Caucasian-associated ancestry cluster.

The germline V gene has CDR1 SNHLY and CDR2 FYNNEI. V gave up 9 bases and J gave up 0 bases, with 12 bases separating them. There are 14 residues in the CDR3. Whole-study results and caveats: In a later analysis, roughly 17,000 TCR beta sequences were associated with HLA alleles at 0.05 false discovery rate.

The sequenced material came from PBMCs. The gene calls are TRBV2 and TRBJ1-3, with D possibly TRBD1 on 6 matching bases. The clonotype was recovered from a girl aged 2 to 10 in good health and CMV-seronegative. This CDR3 is CASGDINSGNTIYF. CDR3 coding DNA: TGTGCCAGTGGGGACATTAACTCTGGAAACACCATATATTTT.